These 32 T cell receptor beta chains share one sample of origin, sequenced in a study of cytomegalovirus exposure and HLA in healthy donors. The PCR contained 60 Vbeta and 13 Jbeta primers. Profiled with immunoSEQ multiplex PCR; TCRdb holds only in-frame clones, not every one. The repertoire holds around 140,000 clones, with roughly 85% as singletons. The specimen was PBMCs. These receptors were taken from a man in his forties in good health and CMV-seronegative.

V usage is TRBV5-1 and J usage is TRBJ2-7; no clear D gene. CDR3 length: 14 amino acids. V was clipped by 1 base and J by 1 base, with 9 bases between them. The germline gives CDR1 SGHRS, CDR2 YFSETQ. CDR3: CASSLRQASYEQYF. The DNA of the CDR3 is TGCGCCAGCAGCTTGCGCCAGGCGTCCTACGAGCAGTACTTC.

The V call is TRBV5-1, the J call TRBJ2-1, with D possibly TRBD1 on 6 matching bases. V lost 0 bases, J lost 4 bases, and 14 bases lay in between. Germline V gene data show CDR1 as SGHRS and CDR2 as YFSETQ. The CDR3 consists of 16 residues. CDR3 amino acids: CASSLAPGHSYNEQFF. The CDR3 coding sequence is TGCGCCAGCAGCTTGGCCCCGGGACACTCTTACAATGAGCAGTTCTTC.

The table lists this clone with a few counts. The sample contains more than one DNA sequence encoding this CDR3. The chain has TRBV5-1 and TRBJ1-1; D is unclear. The germline V and J ends were trimmed by 0 bases and 7 bases, with 7 bases remaining between them. The CDR3 has 12 residues. Germline values: CDR1 SGHRS, CDR2 YFSETQ. The CDR3 reads CASSLGADEAFF. The CDR3 DNA is TGCGCCAGCAGCTTGGGGGCAGATGAAGCTTTCTTT.

This clone was observed a few times. This chain links TRBV5-6 with TRBJ1-2; D uncertain. The CDR3 extends over 14 amino acids. Germline CDR1 SGHDT, CDR2 YYEEEE. The V end lost 2 bases, the J end lost 4 bases, and 12 bases lay between the germline ends. CDR3 bases: TGTGCCAGCAGCTTCCTGGGCCCAAGCTATGGCTACACCTTC. Translation: CASSFLGPSYGYTF.

V and J are TRBV4-2 and TRBJ1-5; possible D gene TRBD1, 6 bases. Germline CDR1 is LGHNA and CDR2 is YNFKEQ. V was pared by 0 bases and J by 4 bases, with 13 bases between. The CDR3 covers 16 residues. CDR3 in DNA: TGTGCCAGCAGCCAAGATACAGGGACCGGGAATCAGCCCCAGCATTTT. Its translation: CASSQDTGTGNQPQHF.

This chain joins TRBV27 and TRBJ2-5, with TRBD1 matching over 7 bases. Germline assignment: CDR1 MNHEY and CDR2 SMNVEV (reference sequence). This CDR3 spans 15 amino acids. Unmatched junction bases numbered 9, after V lost 5 bases and J lost 3 bases. CDR3 sequence reads: CASSPGQAREETQYF. The CDR3 coding sequence is TGTGCCAGCAGTCCCGGACAGGCAAGGGAAGAGACCCAGTACTTC.

The chain uses TRBV28 and TRBJ2-1; 8 nucleotides line up with TRBD1. V was clipped by 9 bases and J by 6 bases; unmatched bases: 10. This CDR3 comprises 14 residues. The germline gives CDR1 MDHEN, CDR2 SYDVKM. The CDR3: CASLRDRPFNEQFF. The CDR3 nucleotides read TGTGCCAGTCTCCGGGACAGGCCTTTCAATGAGCAGTTCTTC.

In its sample, this clone was seen once. V and J are TRBV4-1 and TRBJ2-5; 8 positions agree with TRBD2. Germline V gene sequence: CDR1 MGHRA, CDR2 YSYEKL. This CDR3 region has 15 residues. V shed 0 bases and J 5 bases; nucleotides not matched to a gene: 5. The chain's CDR3 is CASSQDEVAGETQYF. The CDR3 DNA sequence: TGCGCCAGCAGCCAAGATGAGGTAGCGGGGGAGACCCAGTACTTC.

V usage is TRBV4-1 and J usage is TRBJ2-7; tentatively, D is TRBD1 (5 bases). The germline gives CDR1 MGHRA, CDR2 YSYEKL. With 5 bases removed from V and 5 bases from J, the gap between germline ends came to 7 bases. This CDR3 is 11 amino acids long. The CDR3 DNA is TGCGCCAGCAGCGAGGACAACGAGCAGTACTTC. Protein: CASSEDNEQYF.

The gene calls are TRBV11-2 and TRBJ2-3; TRBD2 matches at 9 bases. Trimming removed 5 bases from V and 5 bases from J; junction bases left unmatched: 11. The CDR3 is 16 amino acids. CDR1 and CDR2 from the germline V gene are SGHAT and FQNNGV. The CDR3 nucleotides are TGTGCCAGCAGCCTGGGGCTAGCGGGGACGAGAGATACGCAGTATTTT. It encodes CASSLGLAGTRDTQYF.

This chain's CDR3 is CATSRDAGGNSPLHF. The CDR3 DNA reads as TGTGCCACCAGCAGAGATGCGGGGGGTAATTCACCCCTCCACTTT. The chain carries TRBV15 and TRBJ1-6; possibly TRBD1 for D (5 bases). The V end lost 0 bases, the J end lost 6 bases, and 9 bases lay between the germline ends. The CDR3 is 15 residues long. Germline CDR1 is LNHNV and CDR2 is YYDKDF (reference sequence).

The genes are TRBV7-9 and TRBJ2-2; a weak D match, TRBD1 (5 bases). Trimming stripped 6 bases from V and 6 bases from J, with 11 bases between. Germline values: CDR1 SEHNR, CDR2 FQNEAQ (reference sequence). This CDR3 is built from 13 residues. Here the CDR3 reads CASSPDIPGELFF. CDR3 bases: TGTGCCAGCAGTCCGGACATCCCCGGGGAGCTGTTTTTT.

The chain carries TRBV7-3 and TRBJ1-1; D not resolved. The CDR3 runs to 13 residues. Germline V gives CDR1 SGHTA, CDR2 FQGTGA. V was cut by 4 bases and J by 7 bases, with 13 bases left in between. CDR3 sequence: CASSYERQREAFF. DNA of the CDR3: TGTGCCAGCAGCTATGAGAGGCAGCGTGAAGCTTTCTTT.

The chain couples TRBV27 to TRBJ1-3; no clear D. The CDR3 is made up of 16 amino acids. V was clipped by 5 bases and J by 0 bases, with 14 bases between them. From germline, CDR1 is MNHEY and CDR2 SMNVEV (reference sequence). The CDR3 bases are TGTGCCAGCAGTCCGACGATGGGCTCCTCTGGAAACACCATATATTTT. Residues: CASSPTMGSSGNTIYF.

The chain recombines TRBV6-5 with TRBJ1-1, with 8 bases aligning to TRBD1. The CDR3 runs 15 residues. V lost 1 base and J lost 5; bases outside the gene matches: 6. CDR1 and CDR2 (germline): MNHEY, SVGAGI. CDR3 residues: CASSYFTGGGTEAFF. The CDR3 bases are TGTGCCAGCAGTTACTTCACAGGGGGGGGTACTGAAGCTTTCTTT.

Worth noting for this clone: The same CDR3 arises from other DNA sequences in this sample as well. V is TRBV5-6 and J is TRBJ2-7; 7 bases are shared with TRBD2. CDR3 length: 12 residues. Losses at the gene ends were 0 bases for V and 6 bases for J; bases not matched to a gene: 0. The germline V gene encodes CDR1 SGHDT and CDR2 YYEEEE. This CDR3 reads CASSLGGGEQYF. In DNA, the CDR3 is TGTGCCAGCAGCTTGGGGGGGGGCGAGCAGTACTTC.

This chain uses TRBV27 with TRBJ2-1, with 11 bases lining up with TRBD1. Germline loops: CDR1 MNHEY, CDR2 SMNVEV (reference sequence). The CDR3 totals 15 residues. V shed 4 bases, J shed 7 bases, and the junction held 6 bases outside the gene matches. This chain's CDR3 is CASSSLGTGGNEQFF. CDR3 DNA: TGTGCCAGCAGTTCCTTAGGGACAGGGGGGAATGAGCAGTTCTTC.

V is TRBV5-1 and J is TRBJ2-3; 7 nucleotides align to TRBD1. The CDR3 is 17 amino acids. Germline V gives CDR1 SGHRS, CDR2 YFSETQ. V was pared by 3 bases and J by 3 bases, with 13 bases of the junction left unmatched. DNA for the CDR3: TGCGCCAGCAGCTCCCCCCCCGTGGACAGGACAACAGATACGCAGTATTTT. Translation gives CASSSPPVDRTTDTQYF.

The V gene is TRBV30, the J gene TRBJ2-2; 7 bases map to TRBD2. Trimming removed 7 bases from V and 6 bases from J; junction bases left unmatched: 11. CDR1 and CDR2 (germline): GTSNPN, SVGIG (reference sequence). The CDR3 extends over 14 amino acids. The CDR3 protein is CAFTMGGDPGELFF. The CDR3 DNA follows: TGTGCCTTTACAATGGGAGGGGATCCCGGGGAGCTGTTTTTT.

The chain uses TRBV6-5 and TRBJ1-2; D possibly corresponds to TRBD1 (6 bases). CDR3 length: 13 amino acids. The germline V and J ends were trimmed by 0 bases and 7 bases, with 9 bases remaining between them. The V gene's germline CDR1 is MNHEY and CDR2 SVGAGI. The DNA of the CDR3 is TGTGCCAGCAGTTACTCGCAGGGGACTGGCTACACCTTC. It specifies CASSYSQGTGYTF.

This clone was counted only a few times. The V and J genes are TRBV7-2 and TRBJ2-7; TRBD2 matches at 12 bases. The germline V gene has CDR1 SGHTA and CDR2 FQGNSA. CDR3 length equals 15 residues. The J segment lost 6 bases and the V segment lost 4 bases, leaving 7 bases of the junction unmatched. DNA of the CDR3: TGTGCCAGCAGCTCTACTAGCGGGGGGCACTCCGAGCAGTACTTC. This codes for CASSSTSGGHSEQYF.

The chain links TRBV7-3 to TRBJ2-3; TRBD2 aligns across 8 bases. CDR1 is SGHTA and CDR2 is FQGTGA in the germline V gene. V shed 0 bases, J shed 3 bases, and the junction held 2 bases outside the gene matches. The CDR3 sequence is 15 residues long. CDR3 in DNA: TGTGCCAGCAGCTTAACGCGGGGGGAGACAGATACGCAGTATTTT. Its protein is CASSLTRGETDTQYF.

The chain couples TRBV27 to TRBJ2-7; 11 bases line up with TRBD1. The CDR3 sequence is 15 residues long. Germline V gives CDR1 MNHEY, CDR2 SMNVEV (reference sequence). V lost 3 bases and J lost 7; bases outside the gene matches: 8. The CDR3 DNA sequence: TGTGCCAGCAGTTTTATTGGACAGGGGGCTTTAGAGCAGTACTTC. Its translation is CASSFIGQGALEQYF.

In its sample, this clone was seen once. The chain couples TRBV30 to TRBJ2-1; 7 bases line up with TRBD2. V trimming: 3 bases; J trimming: 11 bases; junction bases outside the gene matches: 7. Germline V gives CDR1 GTSNPN, CDR2 SVGIG (reference sequence). The CDR3 totals 12 residues. The CDR3 loop reads CAWSETSVKQFF. The CDR3 region has the DNA TGTGCCTGGAGCGAAACTAGCGTGAAGCAGTTCTTC.

The J gene is TRBJ1-2, the V gene TRBV2, with D tentatively TRBD1 (6 bases). The CDR3 sequence is 13 residues long. Germline V lookup: CDR1 SNHLY, CDR2 FYNNEI. With 9 bases removed from V and 0 bases from J, the gap between germline ends came to 11 bases. The CDR3 protein is CARTGTTNYGYTF. Written as DNA, the CDR3 is TGTGCCAGGACCGGGACAACTAACTATGGCTACACCTTC.

V and J are TRBV28 and TRBJ2-2; D not resolved. V was clipped by 4 bases and J by 6 bases, with 15 bases between them. This CDR3 is built from 15 residues. Germline V lookup: CDR1 MDHEN, CDR2 SYDVKM. CDR3 protein: CASSSLSRWAGELFF. For the CDR3, the DNA is TGTGCCAGCAGTTCCCTTTCGCGGTGGGCCGGGGAGCTGTTTTTT.

The chain joins TRBV27 to TRBJ2-7, with 9 bases that match TRBD2. The J segment lost 3 bases and the V segment lost 3 bases, leaving 3 bases of the junction unmatched. This CDR3 has 14 amino acids. CDR1 MNHEY and CDR2 SMNVEV come from the germline V gene (reference sequence). The CDR3 DNA follows: TGTGCCAGCAGTTTTGGCGGGGGGGGCTACGAGCAGTACTTC. It codes for CASSFGGGGYEQYF.

The chain is built from TRBV4-1 and TRBJ2-7, with 9 bases matching TRBD1. V lost 0 bases, J lost 3 bases, and 6 bases stayed unmatched. CDR1 and CDR2 from the germline V gene are MGHRA and YSYEKL. There are 16 residues in the CDR3. The CDR3 sequence is CASSQDLGTGLYEQYF. CDR3 sequence (DNA): TGCGCCAGCAGCCAAGATCTCGGGACAGGGCTCTACGAGCAGTACTTC.

The count of this clone is one. The chain has TRBV15 and TRBJ2-5; 7 bases match TRBD1. Looked up from germline, CDR1 is LNHNV and CDR2 is YYDKDF (reference sequence). The V gene end was trimmed by 3 bases and the J gene end by 1 base; junction bases not matched to a gene: 5. This CDR3 has 15 residues. CDR3: CATSRGWDSQETQYF. Here the CDR3 DNA reads TGTGCCACCAGCAGGGGGTGGGACAGCCAAGAGACCCAGTACTTC.

CDR3 in DNA: TGCAGTGCACCACAGGGAGAAAGGCAGTATTTT. Its translation: CSAPQGERQYF. The chain joins TRBV20-1 to TRBJ2-3, with a tentative D call TRBD1 (6 bases). V dropped 6 bases and J dropped 11 bases, with 15 bases sitting between them. The CDR3 is 11 amino acids. The germline V gene encodes CDR1 DFQATT and CDR2 SNEGSKA (reference sequence).

This chain joins TRBV18 and TRBJ2-7; TRBD1 matches at 9 bases. CDR3 size: 15 residues. Germline-derived CDR1 and CDR2 are KGHSH and LQKENI. With 2 bases clipped from V and 6 bases from J, the junction kept 8 bases outside the gene matches. The CDR3 loop reads CASSPTRTGVGEQYF. For the CDR3, the DNA is TGTGCCAGCTCACCAACGAGGACAGGGGTGGGCGAGCAGTACTTC.

The CDR3 nucleotides are TGCAGCGTTGAGGGCGGGACAGGGGGCACTGGCTACACCTTC. It yields the protein CSVEGGTGGTGYTF. This chain links TRBV29-1 with TRBJ1-2; 12 positions agree with TRBD1. The CDR3 runs 14 residues. From germline, CDR1 is SQVTM and CDR2 ANQGSEA. Trimming took 3 bases from V and 7 from J; bases not matched to a gene: 6.